This TCR beta chain originates from a study of cytomegalovirus exposure and HLA in healthy donors. Study as a whole: Out of 398 genotyped donors, about 76% belonged to the Caucasian-associated ancestry cluster.

This clone has just a few counts. Researchers ran the PCR with 60 Vbeta and 13 Jbeta primers. Assay: immunoSEQ multiplex PCR; the TCRdb copy retains only in-frame clones and omits some. The data show about 150,000 clones, approximately 80% seen once. This clonotype originated in a man under 40 in good health and CMV-seropositive. Sequenced: PBMCs.

Written as DNA, the CDR3 is TGTGCCAGCACAGGGTCGGAGACCCAGTACTTC. It codes for CASTGSETQYF. V and J are TRBV6-5 and TRBJ2-5; maybe TRBD1 (5 bases). Germline V gene sequence: CDR1 MNHEY, CDR2 SVGAGI. V lost 7 bases and J lost 5, with 8 bases in between. CDR3 length equals 11 residues.